The 10 T cell receptor beta chains listed next were all sequenced from one sample in a study of blood T cell repertoires in COVID-19. Assay used: immunoSEQ multiplex PCR; TCRdb lists only in-frame clones, some missing. This table holds around 120,000 clones, approximately 84% found once. Sequenced input: peripheral blood. These receptors were taken from a man between 65 and 85 years old with acute or convalescent COVID-19.

The V call is TRBV6-6, the J call TRBJ2-5; TRBD1 is a possible D gene (5 bases). The V gene lost 7 bases and the J gene lost 5 bases, with 11 bases spanning the gap. This CDR3 region has 12 residues. CDR1 and CDR2 from the germline V gene are MNHNY and SVGAGI (reference sequence). This CDR3 reads CASNSQAETQYF. CDR3 DNA sequence: TGTGCCAGCAATTCACAGGCGGAGACCCAGTACTTC.

The gene calls are TRBV6-5 and TRBJ1-2; 9 nucleotides align to TRBD1. The length of the CDR3 is 14 residues. The ends lost 4 bases at V and 6 bases at J; junction bases unmatched: 6. CDR1 MNHEY and CDR2 SVGAGI come from the germline V gene. The CDR3 loop reads CASSWDRDGDGYTF. In DNA, the CDR3 is TGTGCCAGCAGTTGGGACAGGGATGGGGATGGCTACACCTTC.

The chain employs TRBV6-5 and TRBJ1-3; a possible D gene is TRBD1 (6 bases). V was trimmed by 0 bases and J by 1 base, leaving 10 bases between them. Germline V gene lookup returns CDR1 MNHEY and CDR2 SVGAGI. This CDR3 contains 16 residues. The CDR3 loop is CASSYSPGTSGNTIYF. CDR3 coding DNA: TGTGCCAGCAGTTACTCACCGGGGACATCTGGAAACACCATATATTTT.

CDR3 sequence: CASRSPGGIGTQYF. The CDR3 nucleotides are TGTGCCAGCAGGAGTCCGGGGGGGATTGGGACCCAGTACTTC. V usage is TRBV6-5 and J usage is TRBJ2-5, with 8 nucleotides matching TRBD2. Germline assignment: CDR1 MNHEY and CDR2 SVGAGI. This CDR3 comprises 14 residues. V shed 6 bases and J 7 bases; nucleotides not matched to a gene: 10.

The chain has TRBV10-3 and TRBJ2-7, with a possible D match to TRBD2 (7 bases). CDR1 is ENHRY, CDR2 SYGVKD, per germline. V was cut by 11 bases and J by 3 bases, with 17 bases left in between. The CDR3 runs 13 residues. CDR3 residues: CAGWEGRGYEQYF. In nucleotides, the CDR3 is TGTGCCGGATGGGAGGGCAGGGGCTACGAGCAGTACTTC.

V usage is TRBV5-1 and J usage is TRBJ2-1, with 9 positions matching TRBD1. Germline values: CDR1 SGHRS, CDR2 YFSETQ. The V gene end was trimmed by 4 bases and the J gene end by 6 bases; junction bases not matched to a gene: 17. The length of the CDR3 is 18 residues. The CDR3 coding sequence is TGCGCCAGCAGCCATCCAAAAATACCGGGACAGGGATTCAATGAGCAGTTCTTC. It codes for CASSHPKIPGQGFNEQFF.

A few counts support this clone. V and J are TRBV14 and TRBJ1-1, with TRBD1 as a possible D gene (6 bases). Trimming pared 2 bases from V and 4 bases from J, leaving 11 bases between. CDR1 and CDR2 (germline): SGHDN, FVKESK. The CDR3 is 14 amino acids. CDR3 DNA: TGTGCCAGCAGCCAACAGGGGTCGGTCACTGAAGCTTTCTTT. Its translation is CASSQQGSVTEAFF. The full variable domain, its missing parts supplied by reference TRBV14 and TRBJ1-1, is EAGVTQFPSHSVIEKGQTVTLRCDPISGHDNLYWYRRVMGKEIKFLLHFVKESKQDESGMPNNRFLAERTGGTYSTLKVQPAELEDSGVYFCASSQQGSVTEAFFGQGTRLTVV.

The chain has TRBV7-6 and TRBJ1-2; a weak D match, TRBD1 (5 bases). V lost 1 base and J lost 3, with 6 bases in between. Germline V gene data show CDR1 as SGHVS and CDR2 as FNYEAQ. The CDR3 runs to 13 residues. The CDR3 DNA follows: TGTGCCAGCAGCTTAGGACAGCACTATGGCTACACCTTC. Translation gives CASSLGQHYGYTF.

This chain links TRBV5-1 with TRBJ1-4, with D perhaps matching TRBD1 (5 bases). V lost 4 bases to trimming and J lost 8 bases, with 18 bases between them. This CDR3 has 15 amino acids. The V gene's germline CDR1 is SGHRS and CDR2 YFSETQ. The CDR3 protein is CASSLPPRVGEKLFF. The CDR3 region has the DNA TGCGCCAGCAGCCTCCCCCCCAGGGTGGGAGAAAAACTGTTTTTT.

This chain links TRBV25-1 with TRBJ1-1, with TRBD1 matching over 12 bases. Germline V lookup: CDR1 MGHDK, CDR2 SYGVNS. The CDR3 loop spans 14 amino acids. V gave up 4 bases and J gave up 10 bases; unmatched junction bases: 7. This chain's CDR3 is CASSAGTGGFGAFF. The CDR3 coding sequence is TGTGCCAGCAGTGCCGGGACAGGGGGCTTTGGAGCTTTCTTT.